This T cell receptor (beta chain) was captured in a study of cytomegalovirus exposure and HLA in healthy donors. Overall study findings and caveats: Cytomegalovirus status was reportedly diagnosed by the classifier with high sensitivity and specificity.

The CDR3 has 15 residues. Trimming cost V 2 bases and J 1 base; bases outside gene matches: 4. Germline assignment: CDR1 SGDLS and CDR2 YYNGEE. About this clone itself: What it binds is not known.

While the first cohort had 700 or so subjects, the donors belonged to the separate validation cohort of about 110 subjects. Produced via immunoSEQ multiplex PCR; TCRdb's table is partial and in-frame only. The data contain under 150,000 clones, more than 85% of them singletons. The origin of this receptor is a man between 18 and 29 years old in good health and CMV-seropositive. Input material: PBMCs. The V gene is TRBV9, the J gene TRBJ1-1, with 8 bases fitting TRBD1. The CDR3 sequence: CASSVDRGRNTEAFF. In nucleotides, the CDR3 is TGTGCCAGCAGCGTCGACAGGGGAAGGAACACTGAAGCTTTCTTT.